The 9 T cell receptor beta chains given below trace back to one sample, sequenced in a study of cytomegalovirus exposure and HLA in healthy donors. PCR involved 60 Vbeta and 13 Jbeta primers. The repertoire was sequenced with immunoSEQ multiplex PCR; TCRdb's copy has only in-frame clones and lacks some. Here the sample spans 150,000 to 200,000 clones, roughly four fifths being singletons. The sample was PBMCs. The source of these receptors is a woman younger than 35 in good health and CMV-seronegative.

V is TRBV18 and J is TRBJ2-5; D ambiguous. The V gene lost 3 bases and the J gene lost 1 base, with 9 bases spanning the gap. Germline lookup yields CDR1 KGHSH and CDR2 LQKENI. The CDR3 length is 14 residues. The CDR3 DNA sequence: TGTGCCAGCTCACCGACTTACGGCCAAGAGACCCAGTACTTC. This codes for CASSPTYGQETQYF.

V and J are TRBV5-5 and TRBJ2-7, with D perhaps matching TRBD2 (5 bases). The CDR3 is made up of 14 amino acids. The germline CDR1 and CDR2 sequences are SGHKS and YYEKEE (reference sequence). Between the trimmed V and J ends, which lost 4 bases and 2 bases, there was a span of 13 bases. CDR3 in DNA: TGTGCCAGCAGCCATGGGTACGGGACCTACGAGCAGTACTTC. Protein: CASSHGYGTYEQYF.

The chain uses TRBV4-1 and TRBJ2-1; D is possibly TRBD2 (6 bases). V lost 3 bases to trimming and J lost 10 bases, with 28 bases between them. The CDR3 totals 18 residues. In germline, CDR1 is MGHRA, CDR2 YSYEKL. CDR3 protein: CASSQTPPGGAVLREQFF. CDR3 nucleotides: TGCGCCAGCAGCCAGACCCCCCCAGGAGGGGCTGTCCTAAGGGAGCAGTTCTTC.

The gene calls are TRBV21-1 and TRBJ2-7; the table names TRBD2, a call not compared with the DNA. TRBV21-1 is a recognized pseudogene. The CDR3 is 18 amino acids. CDR3 nucleotide sequence: TGTGCCAGCCCCATAAGAAAAGGCAAGCGGGAGTTCTGCTACGAGCAGTACGTC. This translates into CASPIRKGKREFCYEQYV.

This rearrangement joins TRBV19 to TRBJ2-2; D perhaps matches TRBD1 (6 bases). This CDR3 has 12 amino acids. Per germline, CDR1 LNHDA and CDR2 SQIVND (reference sequence). Trimming shortened V by 7 bases and J by 7 bases, and 10 bases separated the two germline ends. CDR3 region: CASTGTRGELFF. The CDR3 nucleotides are TGTGCCAGTACCGGGACACGCGGGGAGCTGTTTTTT.

The J gene is TRBJ1-4, the V gene TRBV4-3; possibly TRBD1 for D (5 bases). Trimming took 1 base from V and 6 from J, leaving 15 bases between them. Germline-derived CDR1 and CDR2 are LGHNA and YSLEER. The CDR3 has 16 amino acids. The CDR3 sequence: CASSQAIGREDEKLFF. The CDR3 DNA reads as TGCGCCAGCAGCCAAGCTATTGGCAGGGAGGATGAAAAACTGTTTTTT.

V usage is TRBV10-2 and J usage is TRBJ2-7; 13 bases fit TRBD2. V shed 1 base, J shed 4 bases, and the junction held 7 bases outside the gene matches. The length of the CDR3 is 17 residues. The germline gives CDR1 WSHSY, CDR2 SAAADI. CDR3 region: CASSEWLVLAGGYEQYF. CDR3 nucleotide sequence: TGCGCCAGCAGTGAGTGGTTGGTACTAGCGGGAGGGTACGAGCAGTACTTC.

This chain connects TRBV4-3 to TRBJ2-1, with 9 bases identical to TRBD2. The CDR3 runs 18 residues. Germline V gene sequence: CDR1 LGHNA, CDR2 YSLEER. The J segment lost 9 bases and the V segment lost 0 bases, leaving 15 bases of the junction unmatched. The CDR3 sequence: CASSQDSIAGAKWSEQFF. CDR3 in DNA: TGCGCCAGCAGCCAAGATTCCATAGCGGGAGCGAAGTGGAGTGAGCAGTTCTTC.

The rearrangement uses TRBV30 and TRBJ2-5, with a weak D call TRBD2 (6 bases). Germline CDR1 GTSNPN, CDR2 SVGIG (reference sequence). CDR3 size: 14 residues. V lost 4 bases and J 1 base, leaving 13 bases between the germline ends. CDR3 sequence (DNA): TGTGCCTGGAAGAGCGGAGCGGGCCAAGAGACCCAGTACTTC. This sequence encodes CAWKSGAGQETQYF.